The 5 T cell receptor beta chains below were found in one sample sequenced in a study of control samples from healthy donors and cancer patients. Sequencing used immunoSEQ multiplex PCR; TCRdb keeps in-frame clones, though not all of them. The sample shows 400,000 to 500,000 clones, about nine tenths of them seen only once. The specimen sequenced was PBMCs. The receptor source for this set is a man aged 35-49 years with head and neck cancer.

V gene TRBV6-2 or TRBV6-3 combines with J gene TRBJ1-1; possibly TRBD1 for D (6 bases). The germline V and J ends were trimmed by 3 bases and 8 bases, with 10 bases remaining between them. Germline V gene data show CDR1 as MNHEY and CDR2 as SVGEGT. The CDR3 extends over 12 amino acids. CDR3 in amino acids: CASSYRDREAFF. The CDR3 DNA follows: TGTGCCAGCAGTTATAGAGACAGGGAAGCTTTCTTT.

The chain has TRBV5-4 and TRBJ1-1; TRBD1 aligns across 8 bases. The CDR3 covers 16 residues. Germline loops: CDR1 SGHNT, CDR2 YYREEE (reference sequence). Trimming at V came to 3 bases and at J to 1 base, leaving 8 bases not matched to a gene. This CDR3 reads CASSSSTGGKNTEAFF. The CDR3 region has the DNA TGTGCCAGCAGCTCAAGTACAGGGGGGAAGAACACTGAAGCTTTCTTT.

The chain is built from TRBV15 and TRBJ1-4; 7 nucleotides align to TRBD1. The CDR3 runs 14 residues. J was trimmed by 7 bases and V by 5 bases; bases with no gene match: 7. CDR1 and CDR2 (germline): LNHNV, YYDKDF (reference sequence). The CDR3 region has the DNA TGTGCCACCAGCCAGCGACAGGGAGGTGAAAAACTGTTTTTT. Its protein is CATSQRQGGEKLFF.

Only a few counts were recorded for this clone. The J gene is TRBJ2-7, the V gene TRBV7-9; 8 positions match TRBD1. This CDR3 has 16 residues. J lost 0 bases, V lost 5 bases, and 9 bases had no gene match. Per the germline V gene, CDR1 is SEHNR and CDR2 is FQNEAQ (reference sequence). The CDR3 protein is CASSGIFTGGSYEQYF. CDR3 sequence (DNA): TGTGCCAGCAGCGGAATTTTCACAGGGGGCTCCTACGAGCAGTACTTC.

CDR3 loop: CASSQGLKGAKFF. The DNA of the CDR3 is TGTGCCAGCAGCCAAGGGTTGAAGGGGGCGAAGTTCTTC. The chain couples TRBV14 to TRBJ2-1, with 7 bases matching TRBD1. Germline loops: CDR1 SGHDN, CDR2 FVKESK. V gave up 1 base and J gave up 14 bases; unmatched junction bases: 8. The CDR3 runs 13 residues.